This section outlines one T cell receptor (beta chain) sequence together with its context. This sample was included in a study of T cell changes during pregnancy in multiple sclerosis. The protocol was immunoSEQ multiplex PCR, while the TCRdb copy is restricted to in-frame clones and leaves out a portion. This sample has around 60,000 clones; roughly 90% occur once, and the top ten carry roughly 2.5%. Germline V gene lookup returns CDR1 SQVTM and CDR2 ANQGSEA. This CDR3 contains 12 residues. Between the trimmed V and J ends, which lost 1 base and 2 bases, there was a span of 6 bases. The gene calls are TRBV29-1 and TRBJ2-7; D is unresolved. This receptor was obtained from a female donor in good health, enrolled as a control in a pregnancy study. The sequenced sample was peripheral blood, obtained in the second trimester of pregnancy. CDR3 residues: CSVEGAAYEQYF. As DNA, the CDR3 is TGCAGCGTTGAAGGTGCGGCCTACGAGCAGTACTTC.